One and the same sample provided the 17 T cell receptor beta chains below, sequenced in a study of blood T cells in healthy people across ages. For the second PCR, which ran for about 7 to 11 cycles, a sample-barcoded 5' primer and a J-beta primer mix were used. Each CDR3 protein gets one entry after TCRdb re-called the 5' RACE reads with MiXCR. The data contain 800,000 to 950,000 distinct CDR3 sequences, about 28% of them singletons. These data also featured in a second study, about T cells of mothers and their children.

Material for sequencing was blood. The receptors were sampled from a woman aged 40-49 years in good health.

Comment on this clonotype: A read error may be the cause here, since a much bigger clone is one base away. The rearrangement links TRBV12-3 or TRBV12-4 to TRBJ2-1, with 9 bases fitting TRBD1. The CDR3 contains 13 residues. V lost 8 bases to trimming and J lost 10 bases; unmatched junction nucleotides: 9. CDR3 in DNA: TGTGCCAGCTCCCGGGACAGGGATCACGAGCAGTTCTTC. It specifies CASSRDRDHEQFF.

Only a few counts were recorded for this clonotype. The CDR3 reads CASSRDQGASNQPQHF. CDR3 in DNA: TGTGCCAGCAGTCGGGATCAGGGGGCAAGCAATCAGCCCCAGCATTTT. This chain joins TRBV2 and TRBJ1-5; 8 positions match TRBD1. V shed 5 bases and J 1 base; nucleotides not matched to a gene: 7. The CDR3 contains 16 residues. The germline V gene has CDR1 SNHLY and CDR2 FYNNEI.

As to this clonotype: A much more abundant neighbour one base away suggests this may be a read error. The chain has TRBV20-1 and TRBJ2-5; D is tentatively TRBD1 or TRBD2 (5 bases each). The length of the CDR3 is 15 residues. CDR1 and CDR2 (germline): DFQATT, SNEGSKA (reference sequence). V gave up 5 bases and J gave up 11 bases, with 27 bases separating them. CDR3 coding DNA: TGCAGTGCTTCCCGGACAACTAGAGCCACCTACAAGCAGTACTTC. Protein: CSASRTTRATYKQYF.

This clonotype was seen a handful of times. The CDR3 nucleotides read TGCGCCAGCAGCTTGGGCGCAGGGTACCGAGAGACCCAGTACTTC. Translating it yields CASSLGAGYRETQYF. V and J are TRBV5-1 and TRBJ2-5; a weak D match, TRBD1 (5 bases). Germline CDR1 and CDR2: SGHRS and YFSETQ. CDR3 length: 15 residues. Deletions cut 0 bases from V and 4 bases from J, with 13 bases between.

This clonotype turned up a few times. The gene calls are TRBV7-2 and TRBJ1-2, with TRBD1 matching 8 bases. This CDR3 spans 15 amino acids. CDR1 is SGHTA and CDR2 is FQGNSA in the germline V gene. The V and J ends lost 5 bases and 4 bases, in that order; junction bases with no gene match: 9. The CDR3 region has the DNA TGTGCCAGCAGCCCCGGACAGGGAATGGTCTATGGCTACACCTTC. Residues: CASSPGQGMVYGYTF.

This chain uses TRBV28 with TRBJ2-4, with TRBD1 matching over 7 bases. The germline V gene encodes CDR1 MDHEN and CDR2 SYDVKM. The CDR3 contains 13 residues. Unmatched junction bases numbered 5, after V lost 6 bases and J lost 6 bases. CDR3 in amino acids: CASSSGQANIQYF. In DNA, the CDR3 is TGTGCCAGCAGCAGTGGACAGGCAAACATTCAGTACTTC.

V gene TRBV5-1 combines with J gene TRBJ2-5, with 10 bases identical to TRBD1. The CDR3 contains 16 residues. Germline V gives CDR1 SGHRS, CDR2 YFSETQ. The ends lost 1 base at V and 0 bases at J; junction bases unmatched: 3. The CDR3 sequence is CASSLPGTGDQETQYF. CDR3 DNA sequence: TGCGCCAGCAGCTTGCCGGGGACAGGGGACCAAGAGACCCAGTACTTC.

This sequence joins TRBV9 and TRBJ2-3; TRBD1 matches 8 bases. V was pared by 7 bases and J by 0 bases, with 7 bases of the junction left unmatched. This CDR3 contains 15 residues. Germline CDR1 and CDR2: SGDLS and YYNGEE. The CDR3 DNA is TGTGCCAGCGGCAAACGGACAGGGAGCACAGATACGCAGTATTTT. This sequence encodes CASGKRTGSTDTQYF.

There are a few counts of this clonotype. V is TRBV28 and J is TRBJ1-2, with D perhaps matching TRBD1 (6 bases). This CDR3 is built from 17 residues. Germline values: CDR1 MDHEN, CDR2 SYDVKM. The V end lost 6 bases, the J end lost 8 bases, and 28 bases lay between the germline ends. The CDR3 sequence: CASSSYPPVQGKGGYTF. As DNA, the CDR3 is TGTGCCAGCAGCAGCTACCCACCCGTACAGGGAAAAGGCGGCTACACCTTC.

The J gene is TRBJ2-2, the V gene TRBV5-5; D call uncertain. V lost 4 bases and J 3 bases, leaving 7 bases between the germline ends. Germline assignment: CDR1 SGHKS and CDR2 YYEKEE (reference sequence). The CDR3 consists of 13 residues. CDR3 residues: CASSRQDTGELFF. The CDR3 DNA reads TGTGCCAGCAGCCGACAAGACACCGGGGAGCTGTTTTTT.

The DNA of the CDR3 is TGTGCCAGCTCACCCCCAGCGTTTGACGAGCAGTACTTC. This translates into CASSPPAFDEQYF. The chain employs TRBV18 and TRBJ2-7; no definite D call. Per germline, CDR1 KGHSH and CDR2 LQKENI. This CDR3 comprises 13 residues. V gave up 3 bases and J gave up 5 bases, with 11 bases separating them.

In this sample, this clonotype turned up many times. The chain carries TRBV6-6 and TRBJ2-7; 7 bases line up with TRBD1. Germline V gene sequence: CDR1 MNHNY, CDR2 SVGAGI (reference sequence). V gave up 0 bases and J gave up 7 bases; unmatched junction bases: 15. The CDR3 spans 17 residues. The CDR3 region has the DNA TGTGCCAGCAGTTACTCTGGCTACCGAGACAGGGCACAAGAGCAGTACTTC. Its translation is CASSYSGYRDRAQEQYF.

The J gene is TRBJ2-7, the V gene TRBV7-6, with D possibly matching TRBD1 (5 bases). Trimming removed 0 bases from V and 4 bases from J, with 7 bases in between. There are 13 residues in the CDR3. Germline V lookup: CDR1 SGHVS, CDR2 FNYEAQ. The CDR3 DNA sequence: TGTGCCAGCAGCTTAGCCCGACAGTACGAGCAGTACTTC. Translation: CASSLARQYEQYF. The complete variable domain, with remaining parts taken from reference TRBV7-6 and TRBJ2-7, reads GAGVSQSPRYKVTKRGQDVALRCDPISGHVSLYWYRQALGQGPEFLTYFNYEAQQDKSGLPNDRFSAERPEGSISTLTIQRTEQRDSAMYRCASSLARQYEQYFGPGTRLTVT.

This chain joins TRBV4-3 and TRBJ1-2; 8 positions match TRBD1. The ends lost 1 base at V and 4 bases at J; junction bases unmatched: 8. The CDR3 covers 16 residues. The germline V gene has CDR1 LGHNA and CDR2 YSLEER. In DNA, the CDR3 is TGCGCCAGCAGCCAAGCACAGGGGGGGTACACCTATGGCTACACCTTC. Residues: CASSQAQGGYTYGYTF.

There are a few counts of this clonotype. This sequence joins TRBV12-3 or TRBV12-4 and TRBJ1-2, with TRBD1 identical over 7 bases. Unmatched junction bases numbered 9, after V lost 7 bases and J lost 7 bases. This CDR3 region has 13 residues. The CDR3 coding sequence is TGTGCCAGCATCCGACAGGGAGTCTCTGGCTACACCTTC. This sequence encodes CASIRQGVSGYTF.

This clonotype showed up many times. The chain has TRBV29-1 and TRBJ1-1; 7 bases are shared with TRBD1. With V trimmed by 6 bases and J by 10 bases, 8 bases remained unmatched. The CDR3 length is 11 residues. CDR1 is SQVTM, CDR2 ANQGSEA, per germline. The CDR3 DNA is TGCAGCGTGGCCCCAGGGGGGCGAGCTTTCTTT. This gives the protein CSVAPGGRAFF.

The chain combines TRBV3-1 with TRBJ1-1, with D hard to call. Germline loops: CDR1 LGHDT, CDR2 YNNKEL (reference sequence). Trimming removed 7 bases at V and 0 bases at J, with 12 bases between. The CDR3 has 14 amino acids. The CDR3 nucleotides read TGTGCCAGCACCAACCGGAATTTGAACACTGAAGCTTTCTTT. Translation: CASTNRNLNTEAFF.